These 4 T cell receptor beta chains were sequenced from one sample in a study of shared clonotypes between healthy human individuals. Profiling relied on immunoSEQ multiplex PCR, and the TCRdb table lists in-frame clones only, not all of them. Of 780,000 or so clones listed, just under 75% are singletons. Specimen: memory CD4+ T cells sorted from blood. Subset meaning: CD45RA-negative fraction. All receptors come from a woman aged 30 to 39 in good health.

This clone has a single count. This chain links TRBV28 with TRBJ2-3; TRBD2 matches 8 bases. This CDR3 has 15 residues. V was pared by 6 bases and J by 6 bases, with 11 bases of the junction left unmatched. Germline CDR1 is MDHEN and CDR2 is SYDVKM. Here the CDR3 DNA reads TGTGCCAGCAGACGACCAGCGGGAGCTAGGGATACGCAGTATTTT. Its translation is CASRRPAGARDTQYF.

The chain uses TRBV18 and TRBJ1-1; D is unclear. Germline V lookup: CDR1 KGHSH, CDR2 LQKENI. The CDR3 covers 14 residues. V was shortened by 1 base and J by 1 base, with 7 bases between the two germline ends. The CDR3 here is CASSPQSENTEAFF. CDR3 DNA: TGTGCCAGCTCACCACAGTCAGAGAACACTGAAGCTTTCTTT.

The V gene is TRBV28, the J gene TRBJ2-1; tentative D call: TRBD2 (6 bases). The CDR3 is 16 amino acids. Germline CDR1 reads MDHEN; CDR2 reads SYDVKM. V was clipped by 5 bases and J by 1 base, with 15 bases between them. CDR3 sequence (DNA): TGTGCCAGCAGTGGGCCGGGCGGGAAGTCCTACAATGAGCAGTTCTTC. Translation gives CASSGPGGKSYNEQFF.

The chain recombines TRBV30 with TRBJ1-6; 8 bases agree with TRBD1. Germline loops: CDR1 GTSNPN, CDR2 SVGIG (reference sequence). The V segment lost 8 bases and the J segment 10 bases; nucleotides outside the gene matches: 19. The CDR3 totals 16 residues. In DNA, the CDR3 is TGTGCCGTTGGGCGGGACAGGAATATCTTATACTCACCCCTCCACTTT. It specifies CAVGRDRNILYSPLHF.